These 24 T cell receptor beta chains came from one sample sequenced in a study of shared clonotypes between healthy human individuals. Data came from immunoSEQ multiplex PCR; TCRdb stores just in-frame clones and leaves some out. The table records over a million clones, roughly 95% of them present only once. The sample taken for sequencing was naive CD4+ T cells sorted from blood. The subset denotes: CD45RA+ positively selected. The receptors originated from a man aged 25 to 40 in good health.

This chain links TRBV2 with TRBJ1-2; a possible D gene is TRBD1 (6 bases). V was clipped by 5 bases and J by 4 bases, with 14 bases between them. The CDR3 has 14 amino acids. The germline gives CDR1 SNHLY, CDR2 FYNNEI. The CDR3: CASSLGGRVYGYTF. DNA of the CDR3: TGTGCCAGCAGTCTAGGGGGACGGGTCTATGGCTACACCTTC.

In regard to this clone: The same CDR3 can be traced to other DNA sequences in this sample. CDR3 coding DNA: TGCGCCAGCAGCTTGACCGGAACCGGGGAGCTGTTTTTT. It codes for CASSLTGTGELFF. The rearrangement links TRBV5-1 to TRBJ2-2; D gene unclear. V was cut by 1 base and J by 5 bases, with 6 bases left in between. Looked up from germline, CDR1 is SGHRS and CDR2 is YFSETQ. This CDR3 region has 13 residues. The entire variable domain, with the rest obtained from reference TRBV5-1 and TRBJ2-2, is as follows: KAGVTQTPRYLIKTRGQQVTLSCSPISGHRSVSWYQQTPGQGLQFLFEYFSETQRNKGNFPGRFSGRQFSNSRSEMNVSTLELGDSALYLCASSLTGTGELFFGEGSRLTVL.

Written as DNA, the CDR3 is TGTGCCAGCAGTTACACTAAAGCAGCCTCGGGCTACACCTTC. Translated: CASSYTKAASGYTF. V and J are TRBV6-5 and TRBJ1-2, with no clear D. Germline-derived CDR1 and CDR2 are MNHEY and SVGAGI. The CDR3 has 14 residues. V was shortened by 2 bases and J by 8 bases, with 15 bases between the two germline ends.

J is TRBJ1-1 and V is TRBV28; 11 nucleotides match TRBD1. This CDR3 has 16 amino acids. CDR1 is MDHEN, CDR2 SYDVKM, per germline. V shed 6 bases and J 0 bases; nucleotides not matched to a gene: 6. CDR3 loop: CASSPWTGGMNTEAFF. DNA for the CDR3: TGTGCCAGCAGCCCATGGACAGGGGGCATGAACACTGAAGCTTTCTTT.

CDR3 DNA sequence: TGTGCCAGCAGCTTGGTACTAGCGGGGAGGGGGTACGAGCAGTACTTC. Protein product: CASSLVLAGRGYEQYF. The V call is TRBV5-4, the J call TRBJ2-7; 10 bases map to TRBD2. The CDR3 is 16 amino acids. Germline V gene lookup returns CDR1 SGHNT and CDR2 YYREEE (reference sequence). J was trimmed by 4 bases and V by 0 bases; bases with no gene match: 7.

The J gene is TRBJ2-2, the V gene TRBV30; tentative D call: TRBD1 (7 bases). CDR1 is GTSNPN, CDR2 SVGIG, per germline (reference sequence). V gave up 3 bases and J gave up 1 base, with 15 bases separating them. The length of the CDR3 is 16 residues. The CDR3 sequence: CAWRSHRGGNTGELFF. CDR3 bases: TGTGCCTGGAGATCCCACAGGGGAGGGAACACCGGGGAGCTGTTTTTT.

This chain connects TRBV7-2 to TRBJ1-4; a weak D match, TRBD1 (5 bases). Germline-derived CDR1 and CDR2 are SGHTA and FQGNSA. CDR3 length: 15 residues. V dropped 1 base and J dropped 8 bases, with 14 bases sitting between them. CDR3 DNA sequence: TGTGCCAGCAGCTTAGACGGCAGGGTTGGCGAAAAACTGTTTTTT. Translating gives CASSLDGRVGEKLFF.

This chain joins TRBV5-1 and TRBJ2-5; 9 bases agree with TRBD2. With V trimmed by 4 bases and J by 5 bases, 6 bases remained unmatched. The CDR3 is 14 residues long. CDR1 is SGHRS and CDR2 is YFSETQ in the germline V gene. The CDR3 loop reads CASSPGTSIETQYF. CDR3 bases: TGCGCCAGCAGCCCAGGGACTAGCATTGAGACCCAGTACTTC.

V usage is TRBV11-3 and J usage is TRBJ2-2, with TRBD2 matching 9 bases. Germline V gene sequence: CDR1 SGHNT, CDR2 YENEEA. V dropped 2 bases and J dropped 0; count of bases not matched to a gene: 4. The length of the CDR3 is 17 residues. Here the CDR3 reads CASSLRAGGTNTGELFF. Here the CDR3 DNA reads TGTGCCAGCAGCTTACGTGCGGGAGGGACGAACACCGGGGAGCTGTTTTTT.

The chain links TRBV7-8 to TRBJ2-7, with TRBD2 matching 7 bases. The V and J ends lost 2 bases and 0 bases, in that order; junction bases with no gene match: 4. The CDR3 is 15 residues long. Germline CDR1 and CDR2: SGHVS and FQNEAQ. CDR3 coding DNA: TGTGCCAGCAGCTTACAGCGGGACTACTCCTACGAGCAGTACTTC. Its protein is CASSLQRDYSYEQYF.

V usage is TRBV11-2 and J usage is TRBJ1-5; D may be TRBD1 (6 bases). This CDR3 has 13 residues. Trimming stripped 8 bases from V and 7 bases from J, with 15 bases between. CDR1 is SGHAT and CDR2 is FQNNGV in the germline V gene. The CDR3: CASSTGLRQPQHF. The CDR3 region has the DNA TGTGCCAGCTCAACAGGGCTACGGCAGCCCCAGCATTTT.

CDR3 residues: CASSSFVDSKGYNEQFF. CDR3 DNA: TGTGCCAGCAGTTCCTTCGTGGACAGTAAGGGGTACAATGAGCAGTTCTTC. V usage is TRBV28 and J usage is TRBJ2-1, with a weak D call TRBD1 (6 bases). Per the germline V gene, CDR1 is MDHEN and CDR2 is SYDVKM. The CDR3 is made up of 17 amino acids. V lost 4 bases and J lost 4, with 20 bases in between.

The genes are TRBV30 and TRBJ2-6; unclear D gene. The length of the CDR3 is 14 residues. Germline V lookup: CDR1 GTSNPN, CDR2 SVGIG (reference sequence). V was cut by 0 bases and J by 4 bases, with 7 bases left in between. In nucleotides, the CDR3 is TGTGCCTGGAGTGTATTAGCAGGGGCCAACGTCCTGACTTTC. It yields the protein CAWSVLAGANVLTF.

This sequence joins TRBV18 and TRBJ2-7; D remains unclear. Trimming removed 3 bases from V and 2 bases from J, with 17 bases in between. CDR3 length: 16 amino acids. Germline V gene sequence: CDR1 KGHSH, CDR2 LQKENI. In DNA, the CDR3 is TGTGCCAGCTCACCCCTTCCTCTGGGTTTGGCCTACGAGCAGTACTTC. This translates into CASSPLPLGLAYEQYF.

The chain combines TRBV7-3 with TRBJ2-7; TRBD2 aligns across 7 bases. V lost 3 bases and J lost 6; bases outside the gene matches: 8. This CDR3 contains 14 residues. CDR1 is SGHTA, CDR2 FQGTGA, per germline. The DNA of the CDR3 is TGTGCCAGCAGCTTGGCGGGAGAGGCTTCCGAGCAGTACTTC. Protein product: CASSLAGEASEQYF.

V gene TRBV9 combines with J gene TRBJ2-7; no clear D gene. The CDR3 covers 16 residues. The germline gives CDR1 SGDLS, CDR2 YYNGEE. Trimming shortened V by 1 base and J by 0 bases, and 14 bases separated the two germline ends. DNA of the CDR3: TGTGCCAGCAGCGTAACCCCAGTAGCCAGCTCCTACGAGCAGTACTTC. It yields the protein CASSVTPVASSYEQYF.

This rearrangement joins TRBV6-6 to TRBJ2-1; 9 nucleotides align to TRBD1. This CDR3 has 14 amino acids. Trimming took 6 bases from V and 2 from J; bases not matched to a gene: 2. CDR1 and CDR2 (germline): MNHNY, SVGAGI (reference sequence). The CDR3 DNA is TGTGCCAGCAGCGGACAGGGGCCCTACAATGAGCAGTTCTTC. Translating it yields CASSGQGPYNEQFF.

The chain uses TRBV7-2 and TRBJ1-5, with TRBD1 as a possible D gene (6 bases). Between the trimmed V and J ends, which lost 7 bases and 5 bases, there was a span of 12 bases. The germline CDR1 and CDR2 sequences are SGHTA and FQGNSA. The CDR3 contains 13 residues. In DNA, the CDR3 is TGTGCCAGCAATCAGGGGCCCGATCAGCCCCAGCATTTT. It encodes CASNQGPDQPQHF.

The J gene is TRBJ2-5, the V gene TRBV5-1, with 8 bases aligning to TRBD2. After removal of 4 bases from V and 5 bases from J, the junction contained 4 bases not matched to a gene. CDR1 and CDR2 (germline): SGHRS, YFSETQ. This CDR3 has 13 amino acids. The CDR3 protein is CASSRSGTETQYF. The CDR3 bases are TGCGCCAGCAGCCGTAGCGGGACTGAGACCCAGTACTTC.

The chain has TRBV5-6 and TRBJ1-1; D ambiguous. Germline V lookup: CDR1 SGHDT, CDR2 YYEEEE. This CDR3 region has 11 residues. V lost 4 bases and J 4 bases, leaving 5 bases between the germline ends. CDR3 region: CASSPLTEAFF. CDR3 nucleotides: TGTGCCAGCAGCCCCCTCACTGAAGCTTTCTTT.

The rearrangement uses TRBV5-1 and TRBJ2-2, with 10 bases matching TRBD1. The CDR3 covers 14 residues. Germline assignment: CDR1 SGHRS and CDR2 YFSETQ. CDR3 coding DNA: TGCGCTACGACAGGGGGCTTTGACACCGGGGAGCTGTTTTTT. Translated, it gives CATTGGFDTGELFF.

The chain links TRBV18 to TRBJ1-2; TRBD1 might be the D (5 bases). The CDR3 covers 13 residues. The V end was cut by 6 bases, the J end by 3 bases, with 11 bases between. Germline V gives CDR1 KGHSH, CDR2 LQKENI. CDR3: CASSSGIDYGYTF. The CDR3 DNA reads as TGTGCCAGCTCGTCAGGGATTGACTATGGCTACACCTTC.

V is TRBV7-8 and J is TRBJ2-1, with 7 bases aligning to TRBD1. Losses at the gene ends were 1 base for V and 6 bases for J; bases not matched to a gene: 15. The CDR3 runs 18 residues. From germline, CDR1 is SGHVS and CDR2 FQNEAQ. The CDR3 sequence is CASSLGPSGQLWVNEQFF. In nucleotides, the CDR3 is TGTGCCAGCAGCTTAGGGCCCTCGGGACAGCTATGGGTCAATGAGCAGTTCTTC.

This chain joins TRBV15 and TRBJ2-3, with 10 bases that match TRBD2. Germline CDR1 and CDR2: LNHNV and YYDKDF (reference sequence). This CDR3 has 17 amino acids. V dropped 2 bases and J dropped 1; count of bases not matched to a gene: 6. The CDR3 sequence is CATSRTLAGVGTDTQYF. CDR3 sequence (DNA): TGTGCCACCAGCAGAACCCTAGCGGGAGTGGGCACAGATACGCAGTATTTT.